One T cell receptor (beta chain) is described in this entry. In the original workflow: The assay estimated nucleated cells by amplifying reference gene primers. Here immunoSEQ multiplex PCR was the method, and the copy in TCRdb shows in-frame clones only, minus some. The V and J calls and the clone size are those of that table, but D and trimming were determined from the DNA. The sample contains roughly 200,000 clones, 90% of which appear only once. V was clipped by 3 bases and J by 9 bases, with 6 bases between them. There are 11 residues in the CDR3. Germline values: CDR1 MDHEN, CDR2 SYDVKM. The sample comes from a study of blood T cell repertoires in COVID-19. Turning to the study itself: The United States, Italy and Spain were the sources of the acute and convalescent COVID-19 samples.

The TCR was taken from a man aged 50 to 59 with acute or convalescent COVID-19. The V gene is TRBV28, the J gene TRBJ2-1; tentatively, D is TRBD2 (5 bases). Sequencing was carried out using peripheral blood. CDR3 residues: CASSFAGEQFF. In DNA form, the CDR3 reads TGTGCCAGCAGTTTCGCGGGTGAGCAGTTCTTC.